A selection of T cell receptor beta chains follows, all from one sample in a study of shared clonotypes between healthy human individuals. Some clones are missing from TCRdb's copy, which holds only in-frame ones; the method was immunoSEQ multiplex PCR. The sample includes some 800,000 clones, 80% to 95% of them seen just once. Sequencing used naive CD8+ T cells sorted from blood. These receptors were obtained from a man aged 25 to 40 in good health. The CDR3 runs from the conserved cysteine through the conserved F or W. A D gene is named only where the DNA matches it firmly. Clone size, where shown, is once, few, many, or a class for clones that have expanded.

v_call: TRBV27
d_call: -
j_call: TRBJ1-2
clone_size: -
cdr3_nt: TGTGCCAGCAGTAAGGCGAACGGTCCTAACTATGGCTACACCTTC
cdr3_aa: CASSKANGPNYGYTF

v_call: TRBV29-1
d_call: TRBD2
j_call: TRBJ2-1
clone_size: -
cdr3_nt: TGCAGCGTTGAAGATACCCCAGCGGGAGGGCGGGATGAGCAGTTCTTC
cdr3_aa: CSVEDTPAGGRDEQFF

v_call: TRBV7-6
d_call: -
j_call: TRBJ2-7
clone_size: once
cdr3_nt: TGTGCCAGCAGCCCCCCCTGGGACCGTGCCTACGAGCAGTACTTC
cdr3_aa: CASSPPWDRAYEQYF

v_call: TRBV9
d_call: -
j_call: TRBJ2-2
clone_size: -
cdr3_nt: TGTGCCAGCAGCGTGGGAGGGGGGACCGGGGAGCTGTTTTTT
cdr3_aa: CASSVGGGTGELFF

v_call: TRBV7-2
d_call: -
j_call: TRBJ2-1
clone_size: -
cdr3_nt: TGTGCCAGCAGCCGGGGTTTTGCGGGACCAAACAATGAGCAGTTCTTC
cdr3_aa: CASSRGFAGPNNEQFF

v_call: TRBV27
d_call: -
j_call: TRBJ1-1
clone_size: -
cdr3_nt: TGTGCCAGCAGTCCTTTGTGGAGCGTCACTGAAGCTTTCTTT
cdr3_aa: CASSPLWSVTEAFF

v_call: TRBV5-1
d_call: TRBD2
j_call: TRBJ2-5
clone_size: -
cdr3_nt: TGCGCCAGCAGCTTTACCGTTACGGGAGGGCCTTTCCGGGAAGAGACCCAGTACTTC
cdr3_aa: CASSFTVTGGPFREETQYF

v_call: TRBV6-4
d_call: -
j_call: TRBJ2-3
clone_size: -
cdr3_nt: TGTGCCAGCAGTCGGCAAAAGCACACAGATACGCAGTATTTT
cdr3_aa: CASSRQKHTDTQYF

v_call: TRBV29-1
d_call: -
j_call: TRBJ1-1
clone_size: few
cdr3_nt: TGCAGCGTTGAAGCGAACACTGAAGCTTTCTTT
cdr3_aa: CSVEANTEAFF

v_call: TRBV11-3
d_call: -
j_call: TRBJ2-1
clone_size: -
cdr3_nt: TGTGCCAGCAGCTTAGAGGGCAGCTCCTACAATGAGCAGTTCTTC
cdr3_aa: CASSLEGSSYNEQFF

v_call: TRBV27
d_call: -
j_call: TRBJ2-5
clone_size: -
cdr3_nt: TGTGCCAGCAGTCTAGGGGGGCTAAAGACCCAGTACTTC
cdr3_aa: CASSLGGLKTQYF

v_call: TRBV5-1
d_call: TRBD2
j_call: TRBJ2-2
clone_size: -
cdr3_nt: TGCGCCAGCAGCTTGGGGACTAGCGGAGCCCCGAACACCGGGGAGCTGTTTTTT
cdr3_aa: CASSLGTSGAPNTGELFF

v_call: TRBV4-1
d_call: TRBD1
j_call: TRBJ1-5
clone_size: -
cdr3_nt: TGCGCCAGCAGCCAAGATGGGGCAGGGGGGCATCAGCCCCAGCATTTT
cdr3_aa: CASSQDGAGGHQPQHF

v_call: TRBV7-8
d_call: -
j_call: TRBJ1-5
clone_size: -
cdr3_nt: TGTGCCAGCAGCTTAGTTGGGGCTTATAGCAATCAGCCCCAGCATTTT
cdr3_aa: CASSLVGAYSNQPQHF

v_call: TRBV7-2
d_call: -
j_call: TRBJ2-7
clone_size: -
cdr3_nt: TGTGCCAGCAGCTTAGCGGGGTACGGCGGAGGCCCCTACGAGCAGTACTTC
cdr3_aa: CASSLAGYGGGPYEQYF

v_call: TRBV2
d_call: TRBD1
j_call: TRBJ2-2
clone_size: -
cdr3_nt: TGTGCCAGCAGACGACAGGGCGGGCGTCCCACCGGGGAGCTGTTTTTT
cdr3_aa: CASRRQGGRPTGELFF

v_call: TRBV30
d_call: -
j_call: TRBJ2-1
clone_size: -
cdr3_nt: TGTGCCTGGAGGCGCCTTGTAGGGGGGTCCAGCTCCTACAATGAGCAGTTCTTC
cdr3_aa: CAWRRLVGGSSSYNEQFF

v_call: TRBV9
d_call: -
j_call: TRBJ2-2
clone_size: -
cdr3_nt: TGTGCCAGCAGCGCGTCGGCCGGGGAGCTGTTTTTT
cdr3_aa: CASSASAGELFF

v_call: TRBV7-9
d_call: -
j_call: TRBJ2-3
clone_size: few
cdr3_nt: TGTGCCAGCAGCTTAGTGACAGGAACCATGGATACGCAGTATTTT
cdr3_aa: CASSLVTGTMDTQYF

v_call: TRBV29-1
d_call: -
j_call: TRBJ2-2
clone_size: -
cdr3_nt: TGCAGCGTCCTCTCGGAGACCGGGGAGCTGTTTTTT
cdr3_aa: CSVLSETGELFF

v_call: TRBV6-6
d_call: TRBD1
j_call: TRBJ2-7
clone_size: -
cdr3_nt: TGTGCCAGCAGTCTACATGACAGGGGCTCCTACGAGCAGTACTTC
cdr3_aa: CASSLHDRGSYEQYF

v_call: TRBV6-1
d_call: -
j_call: TRBJ2-1
clone_size: -
cdr3_nt: TGTGCCAGCAGTGAAGCAGCGGTCTCCTACAATGAGCAGTTCTTC
cdr3_aa: CASSEAAVSYNEQFF

v_call: TRBV6-5
d_call: TRBD2
j_call: TRBJ2-5
clone_size: -
cdr3_nt: TGTGCCAGCAGTTTTTTGGCGGGGGGCCAAGAGACCCAGTACTTC
cdr3_aa: CASSFLAGGQETQYF

v_call: TRBV5-1
d_call: TRBD1
j_call: TRBJ1-1
clone_size: -
cdr3_nt: TGCGCCAGCAGCTACACAGGGGCGAACACTGAAGCTTTCTTT
cdr3_aa: CASSYTGANTEAFF

v_call: TRBV15
d_call: -
j_call: TRBJ2-1
clone_size: -
cdr3_nt: TGTGCCACCAGCAGAGGCAGGGGACAAAGCTCCTACAATGAGCAGTTCTTC
cdr3_aa: CATSRGRGQSSYNEQFF

v_call: TRBV29-1
d_call: -
j_call: TRBJ2-3
clone_size: -
cdr3_nt: TGCAGCGCACCCTATACTAGCACAGATACGCAGTATTTT
cdr3_aa: CSAPYTSTDTQYF

v_call: TRBV5-6
d_call: -
j_call: TRBJ2-7
clone_size: -
cdr3_nt: TGTGCCAGCAGTTTACAGGGAGTCGAGCAGTACTTC
cdr3_aa: CASSLQGVEQYF

v_call: TRBV7-9
d_call: TRBD1
j_call: TRBJ2-5
clone_size: -
cdr3_nt: TGTGCCAGCAGCTTAACCATGACAGGGTGGGAGACCCAGTACTTC
cdr3_aa: CASSLTMTGWETQYF

v_call: TRBV7-7
d_call: TRBD2
j_call: TRBJ2-5
clone_size: -
cdr3_nt: TGTGCCAGCAGCTCCGGACTAGCGGGAGGAGAGACCCAGTACTTC
cdr3_aa: CASSSGLAGGETQYF

v_call: TRBV27
d_call: TRBD2
j_call: TRBJ2-1
clone_size: -
cdr3_nt: TGTGCCAGCAGTCGAACTAGCGGATACAATGAGCAGTTCTTC
cdr3_aa: CASSRTSGYNEQFF

v_call: TRBV15
d_call: TRBD2
j_call: TRBJ2-7
clone_size: once
cdr3_nt: TGTGCCACCAGCAGAGAGGAAGGACTAGCGGGTTACGAGCAGTACTTC
cdr3_aa: CATSREEGLAGYEQYF

v_call: TRBV30
d_call: -
j_call: TRBJ2-1
clone_size: few
cdr3_nt: TGTGCCTGGACCACAGCCACGTCCGATGAGCAGTTCTTC
cdr3_aa: CAWTTATSDEQFF

v_call: TRBV2
d_call: TRBD1
j_call: TRBJ2-7
clone_size: -
cdr3_nt: TGTGCCAGCAGTGTTGACAGGGGTACCTACGAGCAGTACTTC
cdr3_aa: CASSVDRGTYEQYF

v_call: TRBV27
d_call: -
j_call: TRBJ1-1
clone_size: -
cdr3_nt: TGTGCCAGCACTCAAGGCCCTAACACTGAAGCTTTCTTT
cdr3_aa: CASTQGPNTEAFF

v_call: TRBV7-2
d_call: TRBD1
j_call: TRBJ2-5
clone_size: -
cdr3_nt: TGTGCCAGCAGCTTACTACAGGGGGCGGAGACCCAGTACTTC
cdr3_aa: CASSLLQGAETQYF

v_call: TRBV30
d_call: -
j_call: TRBJ2-1
clone_size: -
cdr3_nt: TGTGCCTGGAGTGCTTCCCATGAGCAGTTCTTC
cdr3_aa: CAWSASHEQFF

v_call: TRBV29-1
d_call: TRBD1
j_call: TRBJ2-3
clone_size: -
cdr3_nt: TGCAGCGTTGAATCGACAGGGATGAGAACAGATACGCAGTATTTT
cdr3_aa: CSVESTGMRTDTQYF

v_call: TRBV28
d_call: -
j_call: TRBJ2-7
clone_size: -
cdr3_nt: TGTGCCAGCAGCCCGAATAGCGTCGCTTACGAGCAGTACTTC
cdr3_aa: CASSPNSVAYEQYF

v_call: TRBV6-1
d_call: TRBD1
j_call: TRBJ2-7
clone_size: -
cdr3_nt: TGTGCCAGCAGTGACAGGGGACAGGGACACTACGAGCAGTACTTC
cdr3_aa: CASSDRGQGHYEQYF

v_call: TRBV11-2
d_call: -
j_call: TRBJ1-5
clone_size: once
cdr3_nt: TGTGCCAGCAGCTCGGGCTTATCCAATCAGCCCCAGCATTTT
cdr3_aa: CASSSGLSNQPQHF

v_call: TRBV7-9
d_call: TRBD1
j_call: TRBJ1-2
clone_size: -
cdr3_nt: TGTGCCAGCAGCCAAAGGACAGGGAGCTACACCTTC
cdr3_aa: CASSQRTGSYTF

v_call: TRBV5-4
d_call: TRBD2
j_call: TRBJ2-2
clone_size: -
cdr3_nt: TGTGCCAGCAGCCGGGATAGCGGGAGTGGCACCGGGGAGCTGTTTTTT
cdr3_aa: CASSRDSGSGTGELFF

v_call: TRBV11-3
d_call: -
j_call: TRBJ2-1
clone_size: -
cdr3_nt: TGTGCCAGCAGCTTAGTAAACGGGGGTGAGCAGTTCTTC
cdr3_aa: CASSLVNGGEQFF

v_call: TRBV7-6
d_call: -
j_call: TRBJ2-5
clone_size: -
cdr3_nt: TGTGCCAGCAGCCAGAGGGCGGGTCAAAGGGAAGAGACCCAGTACTTC
cdr3_aa: CASSQRAGQREETQYF